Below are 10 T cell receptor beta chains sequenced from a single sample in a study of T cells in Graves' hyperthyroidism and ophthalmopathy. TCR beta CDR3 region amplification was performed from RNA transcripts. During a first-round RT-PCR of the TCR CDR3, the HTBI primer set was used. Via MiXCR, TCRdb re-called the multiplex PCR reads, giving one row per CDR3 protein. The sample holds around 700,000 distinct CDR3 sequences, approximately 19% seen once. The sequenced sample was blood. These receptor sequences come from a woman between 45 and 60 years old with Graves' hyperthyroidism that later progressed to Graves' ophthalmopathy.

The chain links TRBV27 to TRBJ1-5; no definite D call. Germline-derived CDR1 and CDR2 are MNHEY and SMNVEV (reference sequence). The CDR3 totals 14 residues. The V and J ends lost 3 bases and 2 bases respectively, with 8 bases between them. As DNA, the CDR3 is TGTGCCAGCAGTTTTACCAGCGGCAATCAGCCCCAGCATTTT. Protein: CASSFTSGNQPQHF.

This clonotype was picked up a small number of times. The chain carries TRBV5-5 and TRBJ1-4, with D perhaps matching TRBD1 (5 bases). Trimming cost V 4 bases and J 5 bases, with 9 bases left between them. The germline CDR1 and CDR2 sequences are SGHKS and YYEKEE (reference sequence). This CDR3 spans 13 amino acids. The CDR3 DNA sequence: TGTGCCAGCAGCCGGGGGGGGAATGAAAAACTGTTTTTT. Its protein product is CASSRGGNEKLFF.

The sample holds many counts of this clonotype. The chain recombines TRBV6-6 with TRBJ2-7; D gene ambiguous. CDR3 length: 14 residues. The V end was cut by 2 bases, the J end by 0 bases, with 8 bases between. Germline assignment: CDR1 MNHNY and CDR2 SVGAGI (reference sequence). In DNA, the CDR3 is TGTGCCAGCAGTTACCGGACGAGCTCCTACGAGCAGTACTTC. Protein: CASSYRTSSYEQYF.

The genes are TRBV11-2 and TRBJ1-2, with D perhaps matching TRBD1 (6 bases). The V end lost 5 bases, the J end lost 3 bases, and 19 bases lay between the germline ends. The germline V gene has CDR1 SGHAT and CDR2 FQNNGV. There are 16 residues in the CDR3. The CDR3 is CASSNRPPGHHYGYTF. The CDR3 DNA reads TGTGCCAGCAGCAACCGACCACCGGGACATCACTATGGCTACACCTTC.

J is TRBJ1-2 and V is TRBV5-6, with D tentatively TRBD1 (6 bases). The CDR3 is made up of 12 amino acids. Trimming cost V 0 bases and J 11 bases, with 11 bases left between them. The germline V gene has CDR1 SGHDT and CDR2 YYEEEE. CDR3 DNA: TGTGCCAGCAGCTTGGACAGGGCCCGGTACACCTTC. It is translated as CASSLDRARYTF.

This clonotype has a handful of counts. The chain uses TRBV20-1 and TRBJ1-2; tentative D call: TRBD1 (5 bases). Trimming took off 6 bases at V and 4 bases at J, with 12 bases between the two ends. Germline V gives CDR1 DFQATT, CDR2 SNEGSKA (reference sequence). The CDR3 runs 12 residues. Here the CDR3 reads CSAKTAAYGYTF. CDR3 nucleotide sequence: TGCAGTGCGAAGACAGCTGCCTATGGCTACACCTTC.

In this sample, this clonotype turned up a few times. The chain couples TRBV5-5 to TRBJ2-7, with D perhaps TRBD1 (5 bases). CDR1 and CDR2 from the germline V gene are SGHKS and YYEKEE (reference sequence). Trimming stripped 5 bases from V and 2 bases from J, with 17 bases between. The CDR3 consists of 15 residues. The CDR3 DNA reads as TGTGCCAGCAGTTTCTCGGCAGGGCGCGCCTACGAGCAGTACTTC. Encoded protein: CASSFSAGRAYEQYF.

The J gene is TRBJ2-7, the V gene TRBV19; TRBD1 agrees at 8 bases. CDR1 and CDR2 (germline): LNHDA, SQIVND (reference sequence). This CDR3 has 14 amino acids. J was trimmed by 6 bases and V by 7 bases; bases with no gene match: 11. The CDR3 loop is CASTPTGAMVEQYF. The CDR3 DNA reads TGTGCCAGTACCCCGACAGGGGCAATGGTCGAGCAGTACTTC.

This CDR3 is CATSRGGPGSSYNSPLHF. The CDR3 DNA reads TGTGCCACCAGCAGAGGGGGCCCGGGCAGCTCCTATAATTCACCCCTCCACTTT. The J gene is TRBJ1-6, the V gene TRBV15, with a weak D call TRBD1 (5 bases). With 1 base removed from V and 0 bases from J, the gap between germline ends came to 13 bases. This CDR3 has 18 amino acids. CDR1 and CDR2 from the germline V gene are LNHNV and YYDKDF (reference sequence).

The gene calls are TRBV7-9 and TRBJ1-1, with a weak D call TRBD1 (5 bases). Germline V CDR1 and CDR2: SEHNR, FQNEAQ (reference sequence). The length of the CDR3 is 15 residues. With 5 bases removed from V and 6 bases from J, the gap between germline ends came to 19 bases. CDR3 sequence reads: CASSLPVTVYPEAFF. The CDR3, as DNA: TGTGCCAGCAGCCTACCAGTGACAGTTTACCCTGAAGCTTTCTTT.